The 10 T cell receptor beta chains below all came from one sample that was sequenced in a study of T cell responses to AZD1222 COVID-19 vaccine. The assay was immunoSEQ multiplex PCR, and TCRdb's table has in-frame clones only and misses some. This table has 150,000 to 160,000 clones, approximately 91% appearing once. The sample was peripheral blood, taken 28 days after the second AZD1222 dose. The receptors come from an adult who received the AZD1222 COVID-19 vaccine.

V and J are TRBV11-3 and TRBJ2-1; 13 nucleotides match TRBD2. This CDR3 has 18 residues. CDR1 and CDR2 from the germline V gene are SGHNT and YENEEA. V lost 4 bases and J lost 0; bases outside the gene matches: 6. CDR3 nucleotide sequence: TGTGCCAGCAGCTCGGGGACTAGCGGGATCCACTCCTACAATGAGCAGTTCTTC. Residues: CASSSGTSGIHSYNEQFF.

The rearrangement joins TRBV4-1 to TRBJ1-1, with D maybe TRBD1 (5 bases). The CDR3 consists of 15 residues. Trimming left V 0 bases short and J 0 bases short, with 8 bases between. CDR1 is MGHRA and CDR2 is YSYEKL in the germline V gene. The CDR3 is CASSQEAGLNTEAFF. CDR3 DNA sequence: TGCGCCAGCAGCCAAGAGGCAGGGCTGAACACTGAAGCTTTCTTT.

The rearrangement joins TRBV7-3 to TRBJ1-1, with 7 bases aligning to TRBD1. There are 13 residues in the CDR3. V shed 4 bases, J shed 1 base, and the junction held 0 bases outside the gene matches. Looked up from germline, CDR1 is SGHTA and CDR2 is FQGTGA. This CDR3 is CASSWDRNTEAFF. CDR3 bases: TGTGCCAGCAGCTGGGACAGGAACACTGAAGCTTTCTTT.

The J gene is TRBJ2-7, the V gene TRBV5-3; unclear D gene. TRBV5-3 belongs to the ORF category, with a function that is uncertain. The CDR3 totals 18 residues. Trimming removed 0 bases from V and 3 bases from J, with 22 bases in between. CDR3 protein: CARSLESAAKEPRYEQYF. The CDR3 nucleotides read TGTGCCAGAAGCTTGGAGTCAGCCGCTAAGGAGCCCCGCTACGAGCAGTACTTC.

This clone was observed once. The chain joins TRBV25-1 to TRBJ2-3; 8 bases fit TRBD2. Germline V lookup: CDR1 MGHDK, CDR2 SYGVNS. After removal of 4 bases from V and 2 bases from J, the junction contained 5 bases not matched to a gene. This CDR3 is built from 15 residues. The CDR3 DNA follows: TGTGCCAGCAGTGGGAGCGGGGGAGCCACAGATACGCAGTATTTT. Translating it yields CASSGSGGATDTQYF.

Only one count was recorded for this clone. The rearrangement links TRBV13 to TRBJ1-2; D not certain. The germline V gene encodes CDR1 PRHDT and CDR2 FYEKMQ (reference sequence). The CDR3 contains 12 residues. V was clipped by 2 bases and J by 4 bases, with 5 bases between them. The CDR3: CASSLMGYGYTF. The CDR3 DNA follows: TGTGCCAGCAGCTTAATGGGCTATGGCTACACCTTC. Full variable domain (outside the CDR3, taken from reference TRBV13 and TRBJ1-2): AAGVIQSPRHLIKEKRETATLKCYPIPRHDTVYWYQQGPGQDPQFLISFYEKMQSDKGSIPDRFSAQQFSDYHSELNMSSLELGDSALYFCASSLMGYGYTFGSGTRLTVV.

This chain joins TRBV11-3 and TRBJ2-2, with unresolved D. The germline V gene has CDR1 SGHNT and CDR2 YENEEA. CDR3 length: 14 amino acids. Trimming left V 5 bases short and J 0 bases short, with 7 bases between. The CDR3 sequence is CASSPIANTGELFF. In nucleotides, the CDR3 is TGTGCCAGCAGCCCAATAGCGAACACCGGGGAGCTGTTTTTT.

This sequence joins TRBV2 and TRBJ1-5; no firm D call. The germline V and J ends were trimmed by 6 bases and 4 bases, with 22 bases remaining between them. Germline assignment: CDR1 SNHLY and CDR2 FYNNEI. The CDR3 is made up of 17 amino acids. The CDR3 here is CASRGPRLTMGNQPQHF. The CDR3 DNA is TGTGCCAGCAGGGGCCCTAGGTTGACCATGGGGAATCAGCCCCAGCATTTT.

V gene TRBV5-6 combines with J gene TRBJ1-2; D unclear. With 2 bases removed from V and 1 base from J, the gap between germline ends came to 9 bases. This CDR3 has 14 amino acids. Germline V gene lookup returns CDR1 SGHDT and CDR2 YYEEEE. As DNA, the CDR3 is TGTGCCAGCAGCTTTGCAGATCTTAACTATGGCTACACCTTC. Translated: CASSFADLNYGYTF.

The V call is TRBV19, the J call TRBJ1-1; D ambiguous. The length of the CDR3 is 11 residues. CDR1 LNHDA and CDR2 SQIVND come from the germline V gene (reference sequence). V lost 5 bases and J lost 6, with 7 bases in between. This CDR3 reads CASSGSSEAFF. DNA for the CDR3: TGTGCCAGTAGTGGCAGTTCTGAAGCTTTCTTT.